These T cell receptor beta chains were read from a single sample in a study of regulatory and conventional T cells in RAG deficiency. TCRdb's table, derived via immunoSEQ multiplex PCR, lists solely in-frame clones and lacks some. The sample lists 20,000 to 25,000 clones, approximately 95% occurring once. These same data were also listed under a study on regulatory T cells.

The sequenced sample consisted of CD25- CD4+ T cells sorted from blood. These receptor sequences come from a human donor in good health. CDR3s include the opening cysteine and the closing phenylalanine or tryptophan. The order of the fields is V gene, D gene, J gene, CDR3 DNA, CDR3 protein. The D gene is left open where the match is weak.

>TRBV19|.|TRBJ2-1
TGTGCCAGTAGTATAGCTCTAGTCAATGAGCAGTTCTTC
CASSIALVNEQFF
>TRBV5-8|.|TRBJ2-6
TGTGCCAGCAGCTTGCGCGGGCCTGGGGCCAACGTCCTGACTTTC
CASSLRGPGANVLTF
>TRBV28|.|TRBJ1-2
TGTGCCAGCAGAGCGGAGTTTGGCTACACCTTC
CASRAEFGYTF
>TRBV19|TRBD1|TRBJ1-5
TGTGCCAGTACCCCTACAGGGGCCCAACAGCCCCAGCATTTT
CASTPTGAQQPQHF
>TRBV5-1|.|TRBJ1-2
TGCGCCAGCAGTCCACAGGGAAGGTATGGCTACACCTTC
CASSPQGRYGYTF
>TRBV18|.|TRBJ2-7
TGTGCCAGCTCACCAGTAAGACAGCGAAGCCGCTCCTACGAGCAGTACTTC
CASSPVRQRSRSYEQYF
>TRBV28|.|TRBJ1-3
TGTGCCAGCAGTTCCCTACAGAACACCATATATTTT
CASSSLQNTIYF
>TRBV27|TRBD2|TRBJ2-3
TGTGCCAGCAGCCGCGGGGGTTTCACAGATACGCAGTATTTT
CASSRGGFTDTQYF
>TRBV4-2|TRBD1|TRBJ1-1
TGTGCCAGCAGCCAAGATAGGAGGACAGGGGGGATTTCTGAAGCTTTCTTT
CASSQDRRTGGISEAFF
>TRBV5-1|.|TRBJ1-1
TGCGCCAGCAGCCCAGACTTGGTCGGCACTGAAGCTTTCTTT
CASSPDLVGTEAFF
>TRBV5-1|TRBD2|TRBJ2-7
TGCGCCAGCAGCGGAGGACTAGCGGGGACCTACGAGCAGTACTTC
CASSGGLAGTYEQYF
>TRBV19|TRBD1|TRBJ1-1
TGTGCCAGTAGTACCCGGACAGGGTGGGAGTGGAACATTGAAGCTTTCTTT
CASSTRTGWEWNIEAFF
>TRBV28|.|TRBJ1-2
TGTGCCAGCAGTTTAGGGTTTGGGGGACAAGGGCTTTATGGCTACACCTTC
CASSLGFGGQGLYGYTF
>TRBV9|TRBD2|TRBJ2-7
TGTGCCAGCAGCGTAGTGCCTAGCGGGGCATACGAGCAGTACTTC
CASSVVPSGAYEQYF